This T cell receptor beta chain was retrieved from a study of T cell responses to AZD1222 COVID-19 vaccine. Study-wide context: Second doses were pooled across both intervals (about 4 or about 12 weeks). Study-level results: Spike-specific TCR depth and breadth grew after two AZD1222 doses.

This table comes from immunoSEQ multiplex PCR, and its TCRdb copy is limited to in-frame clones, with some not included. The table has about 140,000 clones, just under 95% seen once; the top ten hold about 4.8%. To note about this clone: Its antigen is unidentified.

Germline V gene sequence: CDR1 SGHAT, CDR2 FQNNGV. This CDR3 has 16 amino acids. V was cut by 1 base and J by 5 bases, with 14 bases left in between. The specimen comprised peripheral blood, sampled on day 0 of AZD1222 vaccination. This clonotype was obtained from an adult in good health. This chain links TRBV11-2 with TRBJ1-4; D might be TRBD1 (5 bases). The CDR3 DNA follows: TGTGCCAGCAGCTTAGGAACAGGAGCACGAAATGAAAAACTGTTTTTT. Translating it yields CASSLGTGARNEKLFF.